Reported below is one T cell receptor beta chain. Methods used by the authors: Amplification of reference gene primers was used by the study to estimate nucleated cell counts. Some clones are missing from TCRdb's copy, which holds only in-frame ones; the method was immunoSEQ multiplex PCR. The D gene and trimming were derived from the DNA, and the V and J assignments and clone size from that table. The sample lists tens of thousands of clones, approximately 85% occurring once. The data belong to a study of blood T cell repertoires in COVID-19. Study details: COVID-19 samples, acute and convalescent, were from the United States, Italy and Spain.

The CDR3 runs 13 residues. CDR1 and CDR2 from the germline V gene are SNHLY and FYNNEI. V gave up 6 bases and J gave up 7 bases, with 15 bases separating them. The chain links TRBV2 to TRBJ1-1; maybe TRBD1 (6 bases). Sequencing used peripheral blood. The sequence derives from a man aged 60 to 75 with active or convalescent COVID-19. CDR3 sequence: CASSRGAAREAFF. For the CDR3, the DNA is TGTGCCAGCAGCCGGGGGGCAGCGCGTGAAGCTTTCTTT.